The 21 T cell receptor beta chains listed next were all sequenced from one sample in a study of tumor and adjacent non-tumor tissue in lung cancer. The library came from three nested PCR rounds adapted from ARM-PCR protocols. TCRdb re-called the multiplex PCR reads with MiXCR, one entry per CDR3 protein. The table includes more than 85,000 distinct CDR3 sequences, nearly 85% detected once. RNA was extracted from bulk tissue without any cell sorting. Input material: lung tumor tissue. The receptor set was obtained from a man in his sixties or seventies with non-small cell lung cancer.

This clonotype came up many times. V gene TRBV28 combines with J gene TRBJ1-2, with a possible D match to TRBD1 (6 bases). In germline, CDR1 is MDHEN, CDR2 SYDVKM. V was shortened by 8 bases and J by 4 bases, with 14 bases between the two germline ends. The CDR3 consists of 13 residues. CDR3 sequence: CASGGRFGYGYTF. The CDR3 DNA sequence: TGTGCCAGCGGGGGCAGGTTCGGCTATGGCTACACCTTC.

The CDR3 spells CASSQEPTEISKTQYF. CDR3 DNA: TGCGCCAGCAGCCAAGAGCCGACAGAGATCTCGAAGACCCAGTACTTC. V usage is TRBV4-1 and J usage is TRBJ2-5, with D possibly being TRBD1 (5 bases). With 0 bases removed from V and 6 bases from J, the gap between germline ends came to 17 bases. The germline V gene encodes CDR1 MGHRA and CDR2 YSYEKL. The CDR3 is 16 residues long.

A note on this clonotype: Since no conserved phenylalanine or tryptophan closes the CDR3, a read error is the likely cause. No DNA is shown, since the ends of the CDR3 on it are uncertain; the CDR3 is the one TCRdb lists. The chain recombines TRBV11-3 with TRBJ1-2; TRBD1 is the table's D call, not checked against the DNA. The CDR3 is 12 residues long, ends included. Germline V gene lookup returns CDR1 SGHNT and CDR2 YENEEA. The CDR3 here is CASSPTGGLVIL.

The J gene is TRBJ2-1, the V gene TRBV29-1; TRBD2 agrees at 7 bases. CDR3 length: 14 amino acids. CDR1 SQVTM and CDR2 ANQGSEA come from the germline V gene. The CDR3, as DNA: TGCTGCGGTAGACTAGCAGGCTTCTACAATGAGCAGTTCTTC. Translating gives CCGRLAGFYNEQFF.

This clonotype was detected a few times. One base away lies a much larger clone, so this may be a sequencing read error. The conserved phenylalanine or tryptophan normally closing the CDR3 is absent here, so this likely arose from a read error. The V gene is TRBV20-1, the J gene TRBJ2-7; 12 bases are shared with TRBD2. Germline assignment: CDR1 DFQATT and CDR2 SNEGSKA (reference sequence). V dropped 6 bases and J dropped 5; count of bases not matched to a gene: 14. This CDR3 comprises 16 residues. The CDR3 region has the DNA TGCAGTGCCTCCGCCGCTCTAGCGGGAGGGCTAAACGAGCAGTACTCC. This codes for CSASAALAGGLNEQYS.

Concerning this clonotype itself: It is likely a read error, because the conserved phenylalanine at the end of the CDR3 is missing. This chain uses TRBV29-1 with TRBJ2-2, with D possibly being TRBD1 (6 bases). Germline V gene lookup returns CDR1 SQVTM and CDR2 ANQGSEA. Trimming stripped 6 bases from V and 5 bases from J, with 19 bases between. This CDR3 region has 15 residues. The CDR3 bases are TGCAGCGTCACAGGGACATGGGGTTCGACCGGGGAGCTGTTTCTT. Its translation is CSVTGTWGSTGELFL.

The chain couples TRBV12-3 or TRBV12-4 to TRBJ1-4; D is perhaps TRBD1 (5 bases). V was cut by 10 bases and J by 2 bases, with 17 bases left in between. The CDR3 contains 15 residues. CDR3: CANSGSGSTNEKLFF. CDR3 nucleotide sequence: TGTGCCAACAGCGGATCAGGGTCGACTAATGAAAAACTGTTTTTT.

Turning to this clonotype: The junction and the germline gene differ at one end; a read error may be behind it. The chain carries TRBV4-2 and TRBJ2-7, with 11 bases aligning to TRBD2. This CDR3 has 16 residues. From germline, CDR1 is LGHNA and CDR2 YNFKEQ. The CDR3 bases are TGTGCCAGCAGGCAAGGCACTAGCGGGAGCGGGAGTGAGCAGTACTTC. It translates to CASRQGTSGSGSEQYF.

Details on this clonotype: The CDR3 end shows no conserved phenylalanine or tryptophan, and so a read error is likely. V and J are TRBV11-2 and TRBJ2-5, with D hard to call. From germline, CDR1 is SGHAT and CDR2 FQNNGV. This CDR3 comprises 14 residues. The CDR3 sequence: CASSSLAPQETQYL. CDR3 nucleotides: TGTGCCAGTAGCTCACTCGCCCCCCAAGAGACCCAGTACCTC.

V and J are TRBV11-2 and TRBJ2-3; 7 nucleotides match TRBD1. The CDR3 loop spans 14 amino acids. Germline CDR1 is SGHAT and CDR2 is FQNNGV. With V trimmed by 7 bases and J by 2 bases, 6 bases remained unmatched. Here the CDR3 DNA reads TGTGCCAGCACCCTACAGGGGTACACAGATACGCAGTATTTT. Protein sequence: CASTLQGYTDTQYF.

This clonotype was seen a handful of times. The V gene is TRBV6-2 or TRBV6-3, the J gene TRBJ2-4; possibly TRBD1 for D (6 bases). CDR1 and CDR2 (germline): MNHEY, SVGEGT. This CDR3 has 14 amino acids. V lost 2 bases to trimming and J lost 1 base, with 6 bases between them. The CDR3: CASSYTGAKNIQYF. For the CDR3, the DNA is TGTGCCAGCAGTTACACAGGGGCCAAAAACATTCAGTACTTC.

In this sample, this clonotype turned up once. One end of the junction fails to match germline, which may point to a read error. The V call is TRBV14, the J call TRBJ2-3, with D tentatively TRBD1 or TRBD2 (5 bases each). The CDR3 extends over 12 amino acids. Per the germline V gene, CDR1 is SGHDN and CDR2 is FVKESK. Written as DNA, the CDR3 is TGTGCCACCAGCCAATCCGGGACCTCACAGTATTTT. Protein sequence: CATSQSGTSQYF.

Regarding this clonotype: A read error may explain this, as a much larger clone is one base away. The chain uses TRBV10-3 and TRBJ2-1; 11 positions match TRBD2. Germline CDR1 and CDR2: ENHRY and SYGVKD. The CDR3 sequence is 16 residues long. The CDR3 sequence is CAISPGTSGDYNEQIF. CDR3 nucleotide sequence: TGTGCCATCAGTCCCGGGACTAGCGGAGACTACAATGAGCAGATCTTC.

About this clonotype itself: Sequence at one end of the junction differs from germline and may be a read error. This chain uses TRBV11-1 with TRBJ2-1; D gene uncertain. Germline V gene sequence: CDR1 SGHAT, CDR2 FQDESV (reference sequence). This CDR3 has 14 amino acids. CDR3 residues: CANSLDSNFNEQFF. The CDR3 region has the DNA TGTGCCAACAGCTTAGACTCGAATTTCAATGAGCAGTTCTTC.

On this clonotype: Given the absence of the conserved phenylalanine or tryptophan at the CDR3 end, a read error is likely. This chain connects TRBV20-1 to TRBJ2-1; possibly TRBD1 for D (6 bases). Germline assignment: CDR1 DFQATT and CDR2 SNEGSKA (reference sequence). This CDR3 comprises 14 residues. The CDR3 nucleotides are TGCAGTGCCTCAAGGGGGACCAAACACAATGATCAGTTCATC. The encoded protein is CSASRGTKHNDQFI.

This clonotype has a count of ten or more. The genes are TRBV30 and TRBJ1-5; the D gene is possibly TRBD1 (5 bases). Trimming removed 2 bases at V and 0 bases at J, with 14 bases between. CDR1 GTSNPN and CDR2 SVGIG come from the germline V gene (reference sequence). The length of the CDR3 is 16 residues. The CDR3 is CAWSTGGPYSNQPQHF. The DNA of the CDR3 is TGTGCCTGGAGTACAGGCGGACCTTATAGCAATCAGCCCCAGCATTTT. The full variable domain, completed using reference TRBV30 and TRBJ1-5, is SQTIHQWPATLVQPVGSPLSLECTVEGTSNPNLYWYRQAAGRGLQLLFYSVGIGQISSEVPQNLSASRPQDRQFILSSKKLLLSDSGFYLCAWSTGGPYSNQPQHFGDGTRLSIL.

Regarding this clonotype: One junction end does not reproduce the germline sequence, and a read error may be involved. CDR3 sequence: CASTYPKTVGHQDAQYF. The CDR3 bases are TGTGCCAGCACTTACCCGAAGACAGTAGGCCACCAGGATGCGCAGTATTTT. The chain joins TRBV6-2 or TRBV6-3 to TRBJ2-3; D might be TRBD1 (5 bases). CDR1 and CDR2 (germline): MNHEY, SVGEGT. This CDR3 contains 17 residues.

The chain's CDR3 is CSRKGRGARSYNEQFF. The CDR3, as DNA: TGCAGTAGGAAGGGCAGGGGCGCGCGCTCCTACAATGAGCAGTTCTTC. This rearrangement joins TRBV20-1 to TRBJ2-1; TRBD1 is a possible D gene (6 bases). The CDR3 runs to 16 residues. Germline V gene sequence: CDR1 DFQATT, CDR2 SNEGSKA (reference sequence). The V end lost 8 bases, the J end lost 0 bases, and 20 bases lay between the germline ends.

The chain has TRBV4-1 and TRBJ1-1; D gene uncertain. Trimming cost V 1 base and J 8 bases, with 14 bases left between them. The germline V gene has CDR1 MGHRA and CDR2 YSYEKL. The CDR3 is made up of 14 amino acids. CDR3 protein: CASSQVRVRTEAFF. DNA for the CDR3: TGCGCCAGCAGCCAAGTGCGGGTTCGGACCGAAGCTTTCTTT.

As concerns this clonotype: One end of the junction fails to match germline, which may point to a read error. The chain joins TRBV11-3 to TRBJ2-2; 8 nucleotides line up with TRBD2. CDR1 and CDR2 from the germline V gene are SGHNT and YENEEA. The length of the CDR3 is 16 residues. The CDR3 reads CASSGGAVAGTGELFF. CDR3 DNA sequence: TGTGCCAGCAGCGGCGGGGCGGTAGCGGGGACCGGGGAGCTATTTTTT.

Comment on this clonotype: At one of its ends the junction is not consistent with the germline gene, which may arise from a read error. The chain uses TRBV29-1 and TRBJ2-5, with D possibly TRBD1 on 7 matching bases. This CDR3 has 12 amino acids. CDR1 is SQVTM, CDR2 ANQGSEA, per germline. The CDR3 bases are TGCAGCGCGGAAGGGGGCGGGGAGACCTACCACTTC. It specifies CSAEGGGETYHF.